This record looks at one T cell receptor (beta chain) sequence and its context. Its antigen is not identified. TCR beta sequencing was performed on blood CD8+ and CD4+ T cells. The CD8+ and CD4+ T cells were negatively isolated, with the TEMRA cells enriched by FACS. Random hexamers primed reverse transcription of about 0.45 to 1 ug RNA. The immunoSEQ assay covered 54 Vbeta and 13 Jbeta segments for CDR3. TCRdb redid the calling of the immunoSEQ multiplex PCR reads with MiXCR, one entry per CDR3 protein. The data contain a few hundred thousand distinct CDR3 sequences, 89% of them seen just once; the ten biggest clones take up approximately 0.18%. This sample stems from a study of CD8 T cells in Susac syndrome. Whole-study findings and limits: It was acknowledged in the study that the number of individuals who were included in its TCR sequencing and HLA analysis was relatively small.

V gave up 6 bases and J gave up 0 bases, with 9 bases separating them. The CDR3 has 13 amino acids. Germline V gene sequence: CDR1 MNHEY, CDR2 SVGAGI. Sequenced sample: CD8+ T cells from PBMCs. The receptor's source is a human donor with multiple sclerosis. The chain links TRBV6-5 to TRBJ2-7; no definite D call. Written as DNA, the CDR3 is TGTGCCAGCAGCTTGCAGGCCTCCTACGAGCAGTACTTC. Protein product: CASSLQASYEQYF.